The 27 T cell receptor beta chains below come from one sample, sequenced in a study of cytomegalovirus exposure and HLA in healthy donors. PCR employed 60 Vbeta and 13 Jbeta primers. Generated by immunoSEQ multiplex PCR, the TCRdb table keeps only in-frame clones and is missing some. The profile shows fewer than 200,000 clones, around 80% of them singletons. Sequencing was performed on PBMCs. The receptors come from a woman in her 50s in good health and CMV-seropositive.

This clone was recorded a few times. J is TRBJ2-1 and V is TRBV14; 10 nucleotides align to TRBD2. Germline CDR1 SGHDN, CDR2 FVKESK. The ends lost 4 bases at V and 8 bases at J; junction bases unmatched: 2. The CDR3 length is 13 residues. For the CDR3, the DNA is TGTGCCAGCAGCCGCGGGACTAGCGATGAGCAGTTCTTC. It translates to CASSRGTSDEQFF.

CDR3 bases: TGCGCCAGCAGCTTGGTTGGGGCGGCGGGAGGTCGATCGGGAGATACGCAGTATTTT. Translation gives CASSLVGAAGGRSGDTQYF. The chain joins TRBV5-1 to TRBJ2-3; 8 bases line up with TRBD2. With 0 bases clipped from V and 5 bases from J, the junction kept 17 bases outside the gene matches. Germline CDR1 is SGHRS and CDR2 is YFSETQ. The CDR3 extends over 19 amino acids.

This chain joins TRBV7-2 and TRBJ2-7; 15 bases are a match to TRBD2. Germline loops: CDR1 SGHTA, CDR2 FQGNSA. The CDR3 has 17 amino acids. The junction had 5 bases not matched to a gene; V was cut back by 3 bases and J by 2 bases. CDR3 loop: CASSLGLAGGLAYEQYF. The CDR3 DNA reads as TGTGCCAGCAGCTTGGGACTAGCGGGAGGCCTGGCCTACGAGCAGTACTTC.

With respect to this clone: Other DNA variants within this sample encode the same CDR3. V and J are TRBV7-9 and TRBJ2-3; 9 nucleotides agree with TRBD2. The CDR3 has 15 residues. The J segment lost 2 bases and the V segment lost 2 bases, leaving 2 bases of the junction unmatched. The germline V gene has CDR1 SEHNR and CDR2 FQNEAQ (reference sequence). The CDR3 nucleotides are TGTGCCAGCAGCTTACTAGCGGGGACCACAGATACGCAGTATTTT. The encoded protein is CASSLLAGTTDTQYF.

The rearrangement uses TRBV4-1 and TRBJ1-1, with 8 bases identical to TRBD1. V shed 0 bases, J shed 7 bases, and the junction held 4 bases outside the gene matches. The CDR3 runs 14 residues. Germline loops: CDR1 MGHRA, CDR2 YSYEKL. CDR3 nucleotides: TGCGCCAGCAGCCAAGATCAGGGGGCACGTGAAGCTTTCTTT. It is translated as CASSQDQGAREAFF.

CDR3 nucleotide sequence: TGTGCCAGCAGTTCCTTAAATCAGCCCCAGCATTTT. It specifies CASSSLNQPQHF. V usage is TRBV27 and J usage is TRBJ1-5, with no clear D. Trimming shortened V by 4 bases and J by 4 bases, and 5 bases separated the two germline ends. The CDR3 contains 12 residues. Germline V gene lookup returns CDR1 MNHEY and CDR2 SMNVEV (reference sequence).

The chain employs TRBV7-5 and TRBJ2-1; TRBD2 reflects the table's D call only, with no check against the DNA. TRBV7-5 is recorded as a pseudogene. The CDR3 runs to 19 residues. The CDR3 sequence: CVRSLVLTSGREETNEQFF. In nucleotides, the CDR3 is TGTGTCAGAAGCTTAGTATTGACTAGCGGGAGGGAGGAAACCAATGAGCAGTTCTTC.

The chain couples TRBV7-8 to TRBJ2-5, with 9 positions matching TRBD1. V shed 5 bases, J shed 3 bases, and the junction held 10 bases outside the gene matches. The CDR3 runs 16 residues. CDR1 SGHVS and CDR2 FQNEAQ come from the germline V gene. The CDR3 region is CASSPSMGTGKETQYF. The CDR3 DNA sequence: TGTGCCAGCAGCCCCAGCATGGGGACAGGGAAAGAGACCCAGTACTTC.

The CDR3 region is CASSQDTGNPQSYTF. The CDR3 nucleotides read TGCGCCAGCAGCCAAGACACAGGGAATCCCCAGAGCTACACCTTC. J is TRBJ1-2 and V is TRBV4-3, with a tentative D call TRBD1 (6 bases). The CDR3 is 15 amino acids. V was pared by 0 bases and J by 9 bases, with 17 bases between. Germline assignment: CDR1 LGHNA and CDR2 YSLEER.

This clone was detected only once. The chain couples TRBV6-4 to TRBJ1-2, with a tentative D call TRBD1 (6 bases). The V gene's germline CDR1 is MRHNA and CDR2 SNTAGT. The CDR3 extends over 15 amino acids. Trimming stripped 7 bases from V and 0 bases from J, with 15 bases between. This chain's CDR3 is CASKFLDSPNYGYTF. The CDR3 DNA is TGTGCCAGCAAGTTTTTGGACAGTCCTAACTATGGCTACACCTTC.

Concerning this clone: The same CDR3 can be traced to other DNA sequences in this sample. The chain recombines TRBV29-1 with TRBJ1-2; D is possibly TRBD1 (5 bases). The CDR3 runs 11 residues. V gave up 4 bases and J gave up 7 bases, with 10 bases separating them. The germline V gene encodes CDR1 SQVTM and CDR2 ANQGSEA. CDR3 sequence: CSVVGGGGYTF. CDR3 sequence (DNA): TGCAGCGTTGTGGGGGGGGGTGGCTACACCTTC. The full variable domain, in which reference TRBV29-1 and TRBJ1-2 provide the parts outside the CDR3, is SAVISQKPSRDICQRGTSLTIQCQVDSQVTMMFWYRQQPGQSLTLIATANQGSEATYESGFVIDKFPISRPNLTFSTLTVSNMSPEDSSIYLCSVVGGGGYTFGSGTRLTVV.

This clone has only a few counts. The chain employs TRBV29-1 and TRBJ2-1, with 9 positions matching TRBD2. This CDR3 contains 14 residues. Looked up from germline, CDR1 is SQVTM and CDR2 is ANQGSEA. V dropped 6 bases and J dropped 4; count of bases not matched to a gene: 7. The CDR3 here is CSVELAGEYNEQFF. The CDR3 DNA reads TGCAGCGTGGAACTAGCGGGCGAGTACAATGAGCAGTTCTTC.

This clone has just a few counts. CDR3 nucleotide sequence: TGCGCCACCCCCGGGGCTAGCGGGACAGATACGCAGTATTTT. Its translation is CATPGASGTDTQYF. V gene TRBV23-1 combines with J gene TRBJ2-3, with TRBD2 matching 8 bases. TRBV23-1 is assigned to the ORF class and has an uncertain function. CDR3 length equals 14 residues. Trimming took 10 bases from V and 3 from J; bases not matched to a gene: 9.

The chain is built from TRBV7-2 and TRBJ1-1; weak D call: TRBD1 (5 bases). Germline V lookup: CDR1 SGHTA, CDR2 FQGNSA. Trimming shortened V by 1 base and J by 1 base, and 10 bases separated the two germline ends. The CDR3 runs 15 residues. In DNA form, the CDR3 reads TGTGCCAGCAGCTTAGTGGAGGGACGGAACACTGAAGCTTTCTTT. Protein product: CASSLVEGRNTEAFF.

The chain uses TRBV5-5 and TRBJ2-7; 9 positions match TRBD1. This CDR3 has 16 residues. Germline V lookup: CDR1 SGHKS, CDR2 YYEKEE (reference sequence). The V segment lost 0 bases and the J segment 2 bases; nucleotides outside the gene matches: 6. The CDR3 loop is CASSLDPGTGPYEQYF. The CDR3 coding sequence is TGTGCCAGCAGCTTGGATCCCGGGACAGGGCCCTACGAGCAGTACTTC.

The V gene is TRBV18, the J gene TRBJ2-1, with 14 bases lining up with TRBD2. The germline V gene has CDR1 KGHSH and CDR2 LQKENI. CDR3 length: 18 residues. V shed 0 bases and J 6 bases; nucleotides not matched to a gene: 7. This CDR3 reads CASSPPTSGGAYSNEQFF. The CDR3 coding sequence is TGTGCCAGCTCACCACCGACTAGCGGGGGGGCGTATTCCAATGAGCAGTTCTTC.

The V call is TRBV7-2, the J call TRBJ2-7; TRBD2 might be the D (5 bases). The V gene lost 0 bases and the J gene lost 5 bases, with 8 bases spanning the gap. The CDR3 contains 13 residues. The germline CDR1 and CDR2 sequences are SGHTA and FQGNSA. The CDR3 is CASSLAGSDEQYF. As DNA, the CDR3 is TGTGCCAGCAGCTTAGCGGGTAGCGACGAGCAGTACTTC. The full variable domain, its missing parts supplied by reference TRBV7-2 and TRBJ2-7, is GAGVSQSPSNKVTEKGKDVELRCDPISGHTALYWYRQSLGQGLEFLIYFQGNSAPDKSGLPSDRFSAERTGGSVSTLTIQRTQQEDSAVYLCASSLAGSDEQYFGPGTRLTVT.

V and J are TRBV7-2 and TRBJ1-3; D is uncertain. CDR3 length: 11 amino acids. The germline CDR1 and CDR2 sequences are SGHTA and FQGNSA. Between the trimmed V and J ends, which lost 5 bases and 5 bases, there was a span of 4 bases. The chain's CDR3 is CASSTRNTIYF. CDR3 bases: TGTGCCAGCAGCACTAGAAACACCATATATTTT. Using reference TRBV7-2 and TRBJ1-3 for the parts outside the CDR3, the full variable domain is GAGVSQSPSNKVTEKGKDVELRCDPISGHTALYWYRQSLGQGLEFLIYFQGNSAPDKSGLPSDRFSAERTGGSVSTLTIQRTQQEDSAVYLCASSTRNTIYFGEGSWLTVV.

This CDR3 reads CASSTSGGYNEQFF. In DNA, the CDR3 is TGTGCCAGCAGTACGAGCGGGGGTTACAATGAGCAGTTCTTC. The chain is built from TRBV6-4 and TRBJ2-1; 8 bases match TRBD2. Per germline, CDR1 MRHNA and CDR2 SNTAGT. The CDR3 loop spans 14 amino acids. Trimming took 5 bases from V and 4 from J; bases not matched to a gene: 4.

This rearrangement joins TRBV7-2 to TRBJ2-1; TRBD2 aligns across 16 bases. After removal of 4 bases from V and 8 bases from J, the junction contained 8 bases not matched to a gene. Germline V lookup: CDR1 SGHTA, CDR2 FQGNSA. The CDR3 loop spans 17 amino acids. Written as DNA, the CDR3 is TGTGCCAGCAGCTCACGACGCGGGACTAGCGGGAGGGATGAGCAGTTCTTC. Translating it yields CASSSRRGTSGRDEQFF.

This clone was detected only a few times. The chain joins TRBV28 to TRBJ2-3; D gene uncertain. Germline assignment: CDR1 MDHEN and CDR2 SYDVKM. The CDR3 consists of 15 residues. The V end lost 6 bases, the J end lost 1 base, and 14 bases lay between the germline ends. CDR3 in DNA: TGTGCCAGCAGCCCGACGGAGAGTGGCACAGATACGCAGTATTTT. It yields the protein CASSPTESGTDTQYF.

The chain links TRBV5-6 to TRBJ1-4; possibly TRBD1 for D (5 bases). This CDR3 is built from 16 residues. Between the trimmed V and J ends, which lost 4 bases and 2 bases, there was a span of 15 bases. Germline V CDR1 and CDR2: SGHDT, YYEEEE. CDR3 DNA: TGTGCCAGCAGCCCGACCCCGACAGTTACTAATGAAAAACTGTTTTTT. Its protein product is CASSPTPTVTNEKLFF.

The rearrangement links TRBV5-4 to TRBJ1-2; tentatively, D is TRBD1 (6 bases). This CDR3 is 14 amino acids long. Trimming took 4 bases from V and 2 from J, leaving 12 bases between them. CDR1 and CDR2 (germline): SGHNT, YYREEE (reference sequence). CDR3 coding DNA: TGTGCCAGCAGCACCAGGGGTGCCAACTATGGCTACACCTTC. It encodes CASSTRGANYGYTF.

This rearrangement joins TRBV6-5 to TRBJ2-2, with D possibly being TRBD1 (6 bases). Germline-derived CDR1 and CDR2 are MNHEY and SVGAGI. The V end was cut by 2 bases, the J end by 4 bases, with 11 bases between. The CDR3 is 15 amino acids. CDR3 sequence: CASSYGGSGTGELFF. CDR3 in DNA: TGTGCCAGCAGTTACGGGGGCAGCGGCACCGGGGAGCTGTTTTTT.

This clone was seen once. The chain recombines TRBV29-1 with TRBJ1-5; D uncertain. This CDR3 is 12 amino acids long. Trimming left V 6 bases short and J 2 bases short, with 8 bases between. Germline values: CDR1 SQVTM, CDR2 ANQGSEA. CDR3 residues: CSVAAGNQPQHF. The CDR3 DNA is TGCAGCGTGGCCGCGGGCAATCAGCCCCAGCATTTT.

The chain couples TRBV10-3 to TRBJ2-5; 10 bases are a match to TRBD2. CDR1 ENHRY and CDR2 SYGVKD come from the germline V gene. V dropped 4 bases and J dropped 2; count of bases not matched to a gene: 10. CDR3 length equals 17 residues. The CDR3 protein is CAISVGASGGPQETQYF. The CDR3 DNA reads TGTGCCATCAGTGTGGGGGCTAGCGGGGGACCTCAAGAGACCCAGTACTTC.

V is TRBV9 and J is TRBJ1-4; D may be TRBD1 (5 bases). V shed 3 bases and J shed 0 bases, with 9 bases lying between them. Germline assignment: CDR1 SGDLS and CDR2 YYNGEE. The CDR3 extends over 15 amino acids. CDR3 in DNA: TGTGCCAGCAGCGCCCAGACAGCAACTAATGAAAAACTGTTTTTT. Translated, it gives CASSAQTATNEKLFF.